This T cell receptor (beta chain) was identified in a study of blood T cell repertoires in COVID-19. Background on the study: Sites across the United States, Italy and Spain contributed samples from acute and convalescent COVID-19. The analysed material was cDNA or gDNA that came from T cells, B-cell-depleted T cells, or PBMCs.

Original data processing: Estimates of nucleated cell counts were drawn from the amplification of reference gene primers. The data were produced by immunoSEQ multiplex PCR, yet TCRdb's version contains in-frame clones alone and is incomplete. For V, J and clone size, that table is used; D and trimming come from the DNA. Of fewer than 85,000 clones in the sample, less than 85% were seen once. The germline gives CDR1 SGHTA, CDR2 FQGNSA. CDR3 length: 12 amino acids. Between the trimmed V and J ends, which lost 5 bases and 5 bases, there was a span of 10 bases. The chain is built from TRBV7-2 and TRBJ2-7, with D perhaps matching TRBD2 (5 bases). The sequencing input was peripheral blood. The TCR comes from a human donor with acute or convalescent COVID-19. The donor label of this sample is uncertain. In DNA, the CDR3 is TGTGCCAGCAGCCCCCGGGGTAACGAGCAGTACTTC. Its translation: CASSPRGNEQYF.